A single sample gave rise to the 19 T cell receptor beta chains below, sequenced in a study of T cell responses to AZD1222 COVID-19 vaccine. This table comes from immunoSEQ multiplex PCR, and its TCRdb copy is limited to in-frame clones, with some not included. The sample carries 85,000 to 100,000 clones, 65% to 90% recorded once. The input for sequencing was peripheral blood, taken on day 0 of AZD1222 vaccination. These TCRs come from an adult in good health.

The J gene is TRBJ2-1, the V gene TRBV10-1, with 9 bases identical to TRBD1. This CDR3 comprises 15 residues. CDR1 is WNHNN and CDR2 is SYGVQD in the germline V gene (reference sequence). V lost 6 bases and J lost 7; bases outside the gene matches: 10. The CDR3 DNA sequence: TGCGCCAGCAGCGCGAGGACAGGGGCGATTAATGAGCAGTTCTTC. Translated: CASSARTGAINEQFF.

In nucleotides, the CDR3 is TGTGCCAGCAGTTTCGGAAGGACGGGCTACACCTTC. Translated: CASSFGRTGYTF. The chain recombines TRBV12-3 or TRBV12-4 with TRBJ1-2, with D hard to call. Between the trimmed V and J ends, which lost 3 bases and 8 bases, there was a span of 10 bases. This CDR3 comprises 12 residues.

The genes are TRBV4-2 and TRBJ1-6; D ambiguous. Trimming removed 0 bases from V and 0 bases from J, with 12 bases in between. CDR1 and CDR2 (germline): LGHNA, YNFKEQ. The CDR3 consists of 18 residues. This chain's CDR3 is CASSQEEGSSSYNSPLHF. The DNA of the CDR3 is TGTGCCAGCAGCCAAGAGGAGGGCAGTAGCTCCTATAATTCACCCCTCCACTTT.

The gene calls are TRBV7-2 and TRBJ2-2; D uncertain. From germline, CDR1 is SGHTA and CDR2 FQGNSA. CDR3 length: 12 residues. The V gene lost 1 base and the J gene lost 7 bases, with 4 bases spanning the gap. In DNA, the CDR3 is TGTGCCAGCAGCTTAGAGGGCGGGGAGCTGTTTTTT. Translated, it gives CASSLEGGELFF.

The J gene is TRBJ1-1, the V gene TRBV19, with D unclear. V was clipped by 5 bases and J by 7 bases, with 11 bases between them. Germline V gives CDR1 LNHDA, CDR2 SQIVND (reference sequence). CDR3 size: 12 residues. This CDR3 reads CASSPTPLEAFF. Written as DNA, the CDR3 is TGTGCCAGTAGTCCTACACCCCTTGAAGCTTTCTTT.

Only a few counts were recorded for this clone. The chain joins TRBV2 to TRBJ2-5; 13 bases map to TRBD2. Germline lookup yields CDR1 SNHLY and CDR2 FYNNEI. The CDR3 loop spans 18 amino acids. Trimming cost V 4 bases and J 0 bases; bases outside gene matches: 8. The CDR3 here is CASSGGTSGDPYQETQYF. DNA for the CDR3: TGTGCCAGCAGTGGGGGGACTAGCGGGGACCCGTACCAAGAGACCCAGTACTTC.

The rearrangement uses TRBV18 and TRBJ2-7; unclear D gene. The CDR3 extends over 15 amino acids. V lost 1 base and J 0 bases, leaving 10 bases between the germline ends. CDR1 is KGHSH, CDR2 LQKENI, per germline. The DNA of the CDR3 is TGTGCCAGCTCACCACAAGGAGAGAACTCCTACGAGCAGTACTTC. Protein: CASSPQGENSYEQYF.

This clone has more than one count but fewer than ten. CDR3 sequence (DNA): TGTGCCTGGAGTAACGGGGGGCCTGGGGCCAACGTCCTGACTTTC. It specifies CAWSNGGPGANVLTF. This chain joins TRBV30 and TRBJ2-6; D is perhaps TRBD2 (7 bases). The germline CDR1 and CDR2 sequences are GTSNPN and SVGIG (reference sequence). V was pared by 2 bases and J by 2 bases, with 10 bases between. This CDR3 spans 15 amino acids.

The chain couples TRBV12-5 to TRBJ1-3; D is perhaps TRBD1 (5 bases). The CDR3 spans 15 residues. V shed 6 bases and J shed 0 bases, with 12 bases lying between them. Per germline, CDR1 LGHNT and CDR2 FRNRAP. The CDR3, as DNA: TGTGCTAGTGGACCTGACAGCCACTCTGGAAACACCATATATTTT. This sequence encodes CASGPDSHSGNTIYF.

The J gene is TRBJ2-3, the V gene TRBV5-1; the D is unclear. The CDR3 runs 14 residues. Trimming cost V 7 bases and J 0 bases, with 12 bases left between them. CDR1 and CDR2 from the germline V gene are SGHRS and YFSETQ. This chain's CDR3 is CASRHGSSTDTQYF. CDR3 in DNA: TGCGCCAGCCGCCACGGTTCTAGCACAGATACGCAGTATTTT. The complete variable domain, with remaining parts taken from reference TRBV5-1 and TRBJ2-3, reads KAGVTQTPRYLIKTRGQQVTLSCSPISGHRSVSWYQQTPGQGLQFLFEYFSETQRNKGNFPGRFSGRQFSNSRSEMNVSTLELGDSALYLCASRHGSSTDTQYFGPGTRLTVL.

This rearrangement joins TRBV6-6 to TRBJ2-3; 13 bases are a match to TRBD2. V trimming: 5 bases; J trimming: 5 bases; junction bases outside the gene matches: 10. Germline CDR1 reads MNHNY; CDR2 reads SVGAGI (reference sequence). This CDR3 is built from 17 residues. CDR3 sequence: CASSPGELAGGRDTQYF. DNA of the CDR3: TGTGCCAGCAGTCCCGGTGAACTAGCGGGGGGGCGAGATACGCAGTATTTT.

The CDR3 loop is CASSDRHYGYTF. The CDR3 coding sequence is TGTGCCAGTAGTGACAGACACTATGGCTACACCTTC. The V gene is TRBV19, the J gene TRBJ1-2; weak D call: TRBD1 (5 bases). The CDR3 sequence is 12 residues long. Per the germline V gene, CDR1 is LNHDA and CDR2 is SQIVND (reference sequence). V lost 5 bases and J 3 bases, leaving 7 bases between the germline ends.

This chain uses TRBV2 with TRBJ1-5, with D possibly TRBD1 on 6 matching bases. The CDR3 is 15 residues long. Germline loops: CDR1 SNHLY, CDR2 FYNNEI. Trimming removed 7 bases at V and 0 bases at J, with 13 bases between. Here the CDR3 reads CASTRGAGSNQPQHF. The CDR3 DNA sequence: TGTGCCAGCACGCGGGGGGCGGGTAGCAATCAGCCCCAGCATTTT.

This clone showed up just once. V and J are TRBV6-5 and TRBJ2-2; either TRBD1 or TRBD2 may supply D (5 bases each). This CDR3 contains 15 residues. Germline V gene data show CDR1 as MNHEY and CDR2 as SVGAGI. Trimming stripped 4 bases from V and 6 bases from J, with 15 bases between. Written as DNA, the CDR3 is TGTGCCAGCAGTTTGGGGGTTTCACTCTCCGGGGAGCTGTTTTTT. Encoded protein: CASSLGVSLSGELFF.

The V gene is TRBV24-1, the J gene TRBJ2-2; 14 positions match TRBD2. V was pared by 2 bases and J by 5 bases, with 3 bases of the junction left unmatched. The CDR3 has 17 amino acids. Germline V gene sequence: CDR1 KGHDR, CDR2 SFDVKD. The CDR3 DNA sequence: TGTGCCACCAGTGATTGGGGACTAGCGGGAGCGACCGGGGAGCTGTTTTTT. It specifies CATSDWGLAGATGELFF.

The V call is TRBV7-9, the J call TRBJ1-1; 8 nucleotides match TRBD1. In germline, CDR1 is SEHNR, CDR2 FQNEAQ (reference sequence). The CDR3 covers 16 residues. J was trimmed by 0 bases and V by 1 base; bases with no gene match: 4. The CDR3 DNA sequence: TGTGCCAGCAGCTTAGGACAGGGGAAACTGAACACTGAAGCTTTCTTT. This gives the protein CASSLGQGKLNTEAFF.

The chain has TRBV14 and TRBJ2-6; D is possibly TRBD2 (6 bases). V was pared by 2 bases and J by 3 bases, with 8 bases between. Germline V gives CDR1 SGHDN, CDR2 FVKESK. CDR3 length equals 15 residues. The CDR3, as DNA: TGTGCCAGCAGCCAATGGGGGGTTGGGGCCAACGTCCTGACTTTC. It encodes CASSQWGVGANVLTF.

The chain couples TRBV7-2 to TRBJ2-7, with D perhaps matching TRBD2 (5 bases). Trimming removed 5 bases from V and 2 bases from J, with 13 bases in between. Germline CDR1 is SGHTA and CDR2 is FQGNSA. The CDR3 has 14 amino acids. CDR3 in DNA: TGTGCCAGCAGCAAAAGTATCGGGGCCTACGAGCAGTACTTC. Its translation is CASSKSIGAYEQYF.

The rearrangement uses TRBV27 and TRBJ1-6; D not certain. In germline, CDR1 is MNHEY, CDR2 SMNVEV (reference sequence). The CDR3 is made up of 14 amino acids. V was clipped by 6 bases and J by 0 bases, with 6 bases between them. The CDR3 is CASRGSSYNSPLHF. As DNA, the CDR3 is TGTGCCAGCAGGGGGAGCTCCTATAATTCACCCCTCCACTTT.